This TCR beta chain is drawn from a study of T cell responses to AZD1222 COVID-19 vaccine. Whole-study results and caveats: The donor group comprised mostly white British people and more females; the analysis possibly underestimated clonal diversity. Within unmutated variant regions lay the reported targets of nearly half of spike-specific TCRs.

With respect to this clone: Its target is not known.

Libraries were prepared by immunoSEQ multiplex PCR; TCRdb keeps only in-frame clonotypes and omits some of them. In the table there are roughly 150,000 clones, roughly 90% of which are singletons. V lost 2 bases and J 0 bases, leaving 9 bases between the germline ends. The CDR3 runs 15 residues. Germline lookup yields CDR1 SGHDT and CDR2 YYEEEE. The chain employs TRBV5-6 and TRBJ1-3; D call uncertain. The source is an adult in good health. The sequences come from peripheral blood, collected on day 0 of AZD1222 vaccination. In DNA form, the CDR3 reads TGTGCCAGCAGCTTTTGGCCTAGCTCTGGAAACACCATATATTTT. This codes for CASSFWPSSGNTIYF.